The following is a TCR beta chain sequence with its context. Its antigen is still unknown. V was trimmed by 3 bases and J by 5 bases, leaving 10 bases between them. CDR3 length equals 14 residues. Germline V gene lookup returns CDR1 SGHTA and CDR2 FQGNSA. Generated by immunoSEQ multiplex PCR, the TCRdb table keeps only in-frame clones and is missing some. This table holds 45,000 to 60,000 clones, roughly 72% found once. The sample originates from a study of memory CD4+ T cells and cytomegalovirus serostatus. Study-wide background: Of the healthy Belgian adults, fewer than 10 were CMV seropositive and 20 to 30 seronegative. Study-wide points: Each of roughly 65 CMV-associated TCRbeta sequences occurred in one to five individuals.

Single viable CD3+CD4+CD8-CD45RO+ cells were sorted as the memory CD4+ T cells. This receptor was taken from an adult in good health and CMV-seropositive. The chain is built from TRBV7-2 and TRBJ1-4, with D hard to call. Sequenced: memory CD4+ T cells from blood. CDR3 protein: CASSFSNLNEKLFF. The CDR3 nucleotides read TGTGCCAGCAGCTTTTCGAATCTAAATGAAAAACTGTTTTTT.